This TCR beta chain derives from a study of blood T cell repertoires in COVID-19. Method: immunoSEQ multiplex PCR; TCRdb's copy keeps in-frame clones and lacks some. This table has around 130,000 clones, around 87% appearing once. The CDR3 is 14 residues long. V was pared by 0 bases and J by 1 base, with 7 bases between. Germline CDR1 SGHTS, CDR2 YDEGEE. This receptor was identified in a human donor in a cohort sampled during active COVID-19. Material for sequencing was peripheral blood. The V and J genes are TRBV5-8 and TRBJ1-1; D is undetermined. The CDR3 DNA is TGTGCCAGCAGCTTGGGACGGAGGAACACTGAAGCTTTCTTT. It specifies CASSLGRRNTEAFF.